This passage covers 5 T cell receptor beta chains from one sample sequenced in a study of cytomegalovirus exposure and HLA in healthy donors. The PCR ran on 60 Vbeta and 13 Jbeta primers. Only in-frame clones appear in the TCRdb table, and some are missing; sequencing was by immunoSEQ multiplex PCR. Among around 160,000 clones listed, 70% to 90% were seen once. Sequenced material: PBMCs. Receptors originate from a young man in good health and CMV-seropositive.

The V and J genes are TRBV5-1 and TRBJ2-7, with a possible D match to TRBD2 (6 bases). Per the germline V gene, CDR1 is SGHRS and CDR2 is YFSETQ. V was clipped by 0 bases and J by 2 bases, with 9 bases between them. The length of the CDR3 is 14 residues. DNA for the CDR3: TGCGCCAGCAGCTTGGCGACTAGTACCTACGAGCAGTACTTC. It yields the protein CASSLATSTYEQYF.

Only a few counts were recorded for this clone. The V call is TRBV6-4, the J call TRBJ2-2, with D perhaps TRBD1 (5 bases). This CDR3 has 14 amino acids. CDR1 MRHNA and CDR2 SNTAGT come from the germline V gene. Trimming stripped 6 bases from V and 4 bases from J, with 12 bases between. In nucleotides, the CDR3 is TGTGCCAGCAGCACAGGCGCCTCCACCGGGGAGCTGTTTTTT. Encoded protein: CASSTGASTGELFF.

This clone has a single count. V usage is TRBV7-9 and J usage is TRBJ2-1; possible D gene TRBD2, 5 bases. Per germline, CDR1 SEHNR and CDR2 FQNEAQ (reference sequence). Trimming left V 8 bases short and J 6 bases short, with 11 bases between. There are 12 residues in the CDR3. CDR3 in amino acids: CASRREGNEQFF. The CDR3 DNA sequence: TGTGCCAGCCGTCGGGAAGGCAATGAGCAGTTCTTC.

V and J are TRBV29-1 and TRBJ2-7, with 12 bases lining up with TRBD2. CDR1 SQVTM and CDR2 ANQGSEA come from the germline V gene. The CDR3 length is 17 residues. V lost 4 bases to trimming and J lost 7 bases; unmatched junction nucleotides: 17. CDR3 nucleotides: TGCAGCGTTGCTGACAGGGAACTAGCGGGGGGAGTGGGGGAGCAGTACTTC. This translates into CSVADRELAGGVGEQYF.

The chain employs TRBV9 and TRBJ1-2; 8 positions match TRBD1. The CDR3 is made up of 14 amino acids. V was clipped by 1 base and J by 6 bases; unmatched bases: 5. Germline V gene lookup returns CDR1 SGDLS and CDR2 YYNGEE. The CDR3 DNA is TGTGCCAGCAGCGTAAGGAACAGGGGGGATGGCTACACCTTC. Translation: CASSVRNRGDGYTF.